The sequence of this T cell receptor (beta chain) was determined in a study of beta chain features in type 1 diabetes. Study information: Examination spanned about 110 million sorted cells from all samples.

This CDR3 has 13 amino acids. After removal of 7 bases from V and 4 bases from J, the junction contained 6 bases not matched to a gene. Germline V gene data show CDR1 as MNHEY and CDR2 as SVGAGI. It was via CD45RO/CCR7/CD25/CD127/CD95/CD27 that CD4+ naive, central memory, regulatory and stem cell-like memory cells were sorted. Expressed TCRB transcripts were sequenced because the entire RNA isolate underwent reverse transcription. Clones were sequenced by immunoSEQ multiplex PCR, and TCRdb holds only the in-frame ones, with some missing. The sample consists of roughly 500,000 clones, about 32% of them appearing once. Notes on the study in general: An over-representation of cells with high TCR expression could result from cDNA sequencing.

Of note for this clone: What it binds is unknown.

This clonotype was obtained from a man between 18 and 35 years old in good health. The rearrangement joins TRBV6-5 to TRBJ2-5, with 7 bases identical to TRBD2. The sample comprised naive CD4+ T cells from blood. The CDR3 DNA is TGTGCCAGCAAGCGGGGAAGGGCAGAGACCCAGTACTTC. Its protein is CASKRGRAETQYF.